One sample yielded the 29 T cell receptor beta chains listed below, sequenced in a study of T cell changes during pregnancy in multiple sclerosis (dated by TCRdb to the late 2010s). Receptors were amplified or captured by the immunoSEQ multiplex PCR assay. The immuneACCESS repertoire file appears here via TCRdb, limited to in-frame rearrangements. These files lack a portion of the clones; in checked studies, under half of the deficit traces to unresolved V genes, and the cause of the others is not known. A total of approximately 83,000 clones appear in this sample, approximately 95% of them only once. Around 4% of the sample is in the top ten clones. The sample was peripheral blood, taken in the first trimester of pregnancy. Receptor source: a female donor with multiple sclerosis, enrolled in a pregnancy study.

This chain uses TRBV11-3 with TRBJ1-5, with TRBD1 as a possible D gene (6 bases). The CDR3 is 18 amino acids. V dropped 2 bases and J dropped 0 bases, with 17 bases sitting between them. Germline CDR1 is SGHNT and CDR2 is YENEEA. The CDR3 loop reads CASSLLYVGHHSNQPQHF. Written as DNA, the CDR3 is TGTGCCAGCAGCTTACTGTATGTGGGACACCATAGCAATCAGCCCCAGCATTTT. The whole variable domain, remainder taken from reference TRBV11-3 and TRBJ1-5, is EAGVVQSPRYKIIEKKQPVAFWCNPISGHNTLYWYLQNLGQGPELLIRYENEEAVDDSQLPKDRFSAERLKGVDSTLKIQPAELGDSAVYLCASSLLYVGHHSNQPQHFGDGTRLSIL.

The V gene is TRBV5-1, the J gene TRBJ2-1, with a weak D call TRBD1 (6 bases). Germline V gene sequence: CDR1 SGHRS, CDR2 YFSETQ. The CDR3 loop spans 14 amino acids. Between the trimmed V and J ends, which lost 4 bases and 8 bases, there was a span of 16 bases. The CDR3 DNA sequence: TGCGCCAGCAGCATCGGACAGCCGGTAGATGAGCAGTTCTTC. Encoded protein: CASSIGQPVDEQFF. The full variable domain, in which reference TRBV5-1 and TRBJ2-1 provide the parts outside the CDR3, is KAGVTQTPRYLIKTRGQQVTLSCSPISGHRSVSWYQQTPGQGLQFLFEYFSETQRNKGNFPGRFSGRQFSNSRSEMNVSTLELGDSALYLCASSIGQPVDEQFFGPGTRLTVL.

The chain combines TRBV5-1 with TRBJ1-2, with TRBD1 matching 7 bases. Germline V gene lookup returns CDR1 SGHRS and CDR2 YFSETQ. The J segment lost 7 bases and the V segment lost 4 bases, leaving 10 bases of the junction unmatched. CDR3 size: 14 residues. CDR3 coding DNA: TGCGCCAGCAGCACCGGACAGGAGGGGAGTGGCTACACCTTC. It yields the protein CASSTGQEGSGYTF.

This clone was counted once. The chain carries TRBV2 and TRBJ1-5; D ambiguous. Germline V gene lookup returns CDR1 SNHLY and CDR2 FYNNEI. V dropped 3 bases and J dropped 0 bases, with 6 bases sitting between them. The CDR3 is made up of 14 amino acids. This CDR3 is CASSDRLSNQPQHF. DNA for the CDR3: TGTGCCAGCAGTGACAGGCTTAGCAATCAGCCCCAGCATTTT. Together with reference TRBV2 and TRBJ1-5, the CDR3 gives the full variable domain: EPEVTQTPSHQVTQMGQEVILRCVPISNHLYFYWYRQILGQKVEFLVSFYNNEISEKSEIFDDQFSVERPDGSNFTLKIRSTKLEDSAMYFCASSDRLSNQPQHFGDGTRLSIL.

V is TRBV27 and J is TRBJ1-6; D unresolved. Germline assignment: CDR1 MNHEY and CDR2 SMNVEV (reference sequence). V shed 5 bases and J shed 10 bases, with 12 bases lying between them. This CDR3 has 13 residues. CDR3 in DNA: TGTGCCAGCAGTAGAGGGTCGGGATCACCCCTCCACTTT. Translation: CASSRGSGSPLHF.

The CDR3 spells CASSVQGAAEKLFF. The CDR3 region has the DNA TGTGCCAGCAGTGTCCAGGGGGCGGCCGAAAAACTGTTTTTT. The chain combines TRBV27 with TRBJ1-4; 8 bases align to TRBD1. CDR1 and CDR2 from the germline V gene are MNHEY and SMNVEV (reference sequence). The J segment lost 8 bases and the V segment lost 5 bases, leaving 7 bases of the junction unmatched. This CDR3 is built from 14 residues.

This rearrangement joins TRBV9 to TRBJ2-5; 14 nucleotides agree with TRBD2. V was pared by 3 bases and J by 5 bases, with 6 bases of the junction left unmatched. Germline V gives CDR1 SGDLS, CDR2 YYNGEE. This CDR3 region has 16 residues. This CDR3 is CASSAGLAGAVETQYF. For the CDR3, the DNA is TGTGCCAGCAGCGCGGGACTAGCGGGGGCTGTTGAGACCCAGTACTTC.

J is TRBJ1-1 and V is TRBV27; D may be TRBD1 (6 bases). In germline, CDR1 is MNHEY, CDR2 SMNVEV (reference sequence). Trimming pared 5 bases from V and 4 bases from J, leaving 8 bases between. CDR3 length: 12 residues. DNA for the CDR3: TGTGCCAGCAGTGACAGGTTCACTGAAGCTTTCTTT. Residues: CASSDRFTEAFF.

This chain links TRBV6-6 with TRBJ2-7; TRBD2 matches at 8 bases. Per germline, CDR1 MNHNY and CDR2 SVGAGI (reference sequence). CDR3 length: 15 residues. The ends lost 2 bases at V and 3 bases at J; junction bases unmatched: 6. The CDR3 region is CASSYGAGGLYEQYF. Here the CDR3 DNA reads TGTGCCAGCAGTTACGGGGCGGGGGGACTCTACGAGCAGTACTTC.

V gene TRBV4-1 combines with J gene TRBJ2-5; TRBD2 is a possible D gene (5 bases). Trimming cost V 0 bases and J 5 bases, with 7 bases left between them. Germline V gene data show CDR1 as MGHRA and CDR2 as YSYEKL. CDR3 length equals 13 residues. DNA for the CDR3: TGCGCCAGCAGCCAAGATTCGGGGGAGACCCAGTACTTC. This gives the protein CASSQDSGETQYF.

The chain carries TRBV13 and TRBJ2-5; D might be TRBD2 (5 bases). The V gene's germline CDR1 is PRHDT and CDR2 FYEKMQ (reference sequence). V lost 8 bases, J lost 5 bases, and 9 bases lay in between. The CDR3 totals 11 residues. Written as DNA, the CDR3 is TGTGCCAGCGGGAGTGGGGAGACCCAGTACTTC. Its translation: CASGSGETQYF.

This chain connects TRBV6-1 to TRBJ1-4; D call uncertain. V was cut by 11 bases and J by 8 bases, with 21 bases left in between. Germline CDR1 MNHNS, CDR2 SASEGT. This CDR3 has 14 residues. CDR3 sequence: CASRGAGVEEKLFF. CDR3 nucleotides: TGTGCCTCCCGGGGTGCCGGGGTGGAAGAAAAACTGTTTTTT.

V gene TRBV5-6 combines with J gene TRBJ1-1; 8 positions match TRBD1. Germline CDR1 and CDR2: SGHDT and YYEEEE. This CDR3 contains 14 residues. V gave up 4 bases and J gave up 4 bases; unmatched junction bases: 6. The CDR3 region is CASSKGTGGTEAFF. CDR3 sequence (DNA): TGTGCCAGCAGCAAAGGAACAGGGGGCACTGAAGCTTTCTTT.

This clone has just one count. The chain combines TRBV5-1 with TRBJ2-1, with 11 bases identical to TRBD2. Trimming removed 0 bases from V and 6 bases from J; junction bases left unmatched: 2. CDR3 length equals 15 residues. Germline CDR1 and CDR2: SGHRS and YFSETQ. The CDR3 DNA follows: TGCGCCAGCAGCTTGGCTAGCGGGGGGATCAATGAGCAGTTCTTC. This translates into CASSLASGGINEQFF. Full variable domain (outside the CDR3, taken from reference TRBV5-1 and TRBJ2-1): KAGVTQTPRYLIKTRGQQVTLSCSPISGHRSVSWYQQTPGQGLQFLFEYFSETQRNKGNFPGRFSGRQFSNSRSEMNVSTLELGDSALYLCASSLASGGINEQFFGPGTRLTVL.

The gene calls are TRBV29-1 and TRBJ1-6; 7 positions agree with TRBD1. There are 13 residues in the CDR3. The ends lost 5 bases at V and 10 bases at J; junction bases unmatched: 8. CDR1 is SQVTM and CDR2 is ANQGSEA in the germline V gene. This CDR3 reads CSVSETGYSPLHF. The CDR3 nucleotides read TGCAGCGTTTCCGAGACAGGGTACTCACCCCTCCACTTT.

The chain recombines TRBV7-9 with TRBJ2-7; 10 bases align to TRBD2. The CDR3 has 16 amino acids. Germline lookup yields CDR1 SEHNR and CDR2 FQNEAQ (reference sequence). The J segment lost 4 bases and the V segment lost 1 base, leaving 7 bases of the junction unmatched. The DNA of the CDR3 is TGTGCCAGCAGCTTAGATCTTAGCGGGGGGAAATACGAGCAGTACTTC. It translates to CASSLDLSGGKYEQYF. Together with reference TRBV7-9 and TRBJ2-7, the CDR3 gives the full variable domain: DTGVSQNPRHKITKRGQNVTFRCDPISEHNRLYWYRQTLGQGPEFLTYFQNEAQLEKSRLLSDRFSAERPKGSFSTLEIQRTEQGDSAMYLCASSLDLSGGKYEQYFGPGTRLTVT.

The chain couples TRBV7-9 to TRBJ2-1; D is possibly TRBD1 (6 bases). The CDR3 runs to 15 residues. V was cut by 3 bases and J by 3 bases, with 12 bases left in between. CDR1 is SEHNR, CDR2 FQNEAQ, per germline (reference sequence). CDR3 sequence: CASSLMAGVYNEQFF. CDR3 nucleotide sequence: TGTGCCAGCAGCTTGATGGCAGGGGTCTACAATGAGCAGTTCTTC.

This sequence joins TRBV9 and TRBJ2-2; no firm D call. The V end was cut by 1 base, the J end by 8 bases, with 6 bases between. The CDR3 extends over 12 amino acids. The germline V gene encodes CDR1 SGDLS and CDR2 YYNGEE. Here the CDR3 reads CASSVRGGELFF. In DNA, the CDR3 is TGTGCCAGCAGCGTAAGAGGAGGGGAGCTGTTTTTT.

The chain has TRBV19 and TRBJ2-7; 7 bases map to TRBD1. The CDR3 loop spans 14 amino acids. With 5 bases clipped from V and 3 bases from J, the junction kept 7 bases outside the gene matches. Germline CDR1 and CDR2: LNHDA and SQIVND (reference sequence). The CDR3 loop reads CASSPGAGGYEQYF. CDR3 in DNA: TGTGCCAGTAGTCCTGGGGCAGGGGGCTACGAGCAGTACTTC.

Regarding this clone: The same CDR3 is also encoded by other DNA sequences in this sample. The chain carries TRBV7-3 and TRBJ1-1; D is uncertain. The CDR3 sequence is 14 residues long. Germline V gene data show CDR1 as SGHTA and CDR2 as FQGTGA. Trimming took 4 bases from V and 1 from J, leaving 10 bases between them. The CDR3 loop is CASSSTGGNTEAFF. CDR3 coding DNA: TGTGCCAGCAGCTCCACGGGTGGGAACACTGAAGCTTTCTTT.

The V call is TRBV30, the J call TRBJ2-5; the D is unclear. Trimming cost V 1 base and J 2 bases, with 8 bases left between them. The CDR3 spans 13 residues. CDR1 is GTSNPN and CDR2 is SVGIG in the germline V gene (reference sequence). CDR3 sequence: CAWSGGPQETQYF. CDR3 DNA: TGTGCCTGGAGTGGTGGCCCGCAAGAGACCCAGTACTTC.

This chain links TRBV18 with TRBJ1-6; TRBD1 matches 9 bases. The junction had 5 bases not matched to a gene; V was cut back by 4 bases and J by 7 bases. This CDR3 region has 15 residues. Germline CDR1 reads KGHSH; CDR2 reads LQKENI. The CDR3 protein is CASSLRQGENSPLHF. The CDR3 DNA follows: TGTGCCAGCTCACTACGACAGGGGGAGAATTCACCCCTCCACTTT.

The gene calls are TRBV5-6 and TRBJ1-5; D is perhaps TRBD1 (5 bases). The CDR3 covers 16 residues. Germline loops: CDR1 SGHDT, CDR2 YYEEEE. Trimming removed 0 bases at V and 3 bases at J, with 13 bases between. The chain's CDR3 is CASSLAGGSFNQPQHF. In nucleotides, the CDR3 is TGTGCCAGCAGCTTGGCCGGGGGATCTTTCAATCAGCCCCAGCATTTT.

Concerning this clone: The identical CDR3 is also encoded by other nucleotide sequences in the sample. The rearrangement joins TRBV6-5 to TRBJ1-1; 7 bases line up with TRBD1. Unmatched junction bases numbered 2, after V lost 6 bases and J lost 1 base. The CDR3 is 13 residues long. CDR1 is MNHEY, CDR2 SVGAGI, per germline. CDR3 residues: CASSYRGNTEAFF. CDR3 coding DNA: TGTGCCAGCAGCTACAGGGGGAACACTGAAGCTTTCTTT.

The chain carries TRBV5-1 and TRBJ1-1, with D perhaps TRBD1 (6 bases). The germline V and J ends were trimmed by 4 bases and 4 bases, with 14 bases remaining between them. Germline loops: CDR1 SGHRS, CDR2 YFSETQ. CDR3 length: 14 amino acids. The CDR3: CASSMEGGGTEAFF. DNA of the CDR3: TGCGCCAGCAGCATGGAGGGGGGGGGCACTGAAGCTTTCTTT.

J is TRBJ2-3 and V is TRBV6-4; 11 bases are a match to TRBD2. The CDR3 spans 16 residues. CDR1 is MRHNA, CDR2 SNTAGT, per germline. Trimming took 6 bases from V and 2 from J; bases not matched to a gene: 7. The CDR3 is CASSQLAGENTDTQYF. The CDR3 nucleotides read TGTGCCAGCAGCCAACTAGCGGGGGAGAACACAGATACGCAGTATTTT.

The genes are TRBV18 and TRBJ2-5; weak D call: TRBD2 (5 bases). V was shortened by 0 bases and J by 3 bases, with 20 bases between the two germline ends. The CDR3 is made up of 18 amino acids. Germline V gene sequence: CDR1 KGHSH, CDR2 LQKENI. CDR3 sequence (DNA): TGTGCCAGCTCACCACCGCTCTCAGCGGTAGCCCTAAAAGAGACCCAGTACTTC. It is translated as CASSPPLSAVALKETQYF.

The chain couples TRBV5-1 to TRBJ1-5; TRBD1 aligns across 9 bases. From germline, CDR1 is SGHRS and CDR2 YFSETQ. This CDR3 comprises 23 residues. V trimming: 2 bases; J trimming: 0 bases; junction bases outside the gene matches: 24. CDR3 coding DNA: TGCGCCAGCAGCTTATGGGGTACGTTCTGGGACAGGGACATCCGCGCTAGCAATCAGCCCCAGCATTTT. Translation gives CASSLWGTFWDRDIRASNQPQHF. Full variable domain (remainder filled in from reference TRBV5-1 and TRBJ1-5): KAGVTQTPRYLIKTRGQQVTLSCSPISGHRSVSWYQQTPGQGLQFLFEYFSETQRNKGNFPGRFSGRQFSNSRSEMNVSTLELGDSALYLCASSLWGTFWDRDIRASNQPQHFGDGTRLSIL.

The V call is TRBV18, the J call TRBJ2-3; D is unclear. This CDR3 is 12 amino acids long. The V gene's germline CDR1 is KGHSH and CDR2 LQKENI. V was trimmed by 4 bases and J by 2 bases, leaving 4 bases between them. This CDR3 is CASSLNTDTQYF. The CDR3 DNA follows: TGTGCCAGCTCACTCAACACAGATACGCAGTATTTT.